The entry below describes one TCR beta chain. These data belong to a study of blood T cell repertoires in COVID-19. Whole-study context: Samples came from the United States, Italy and Spain, spanning acute and convalescent COVID-19.

TCRdb's table, derived via immunoSEQ multiplex PCR, lists solely in-frame clones and lacks some. The profile shows 150,000 to 200,000 clones, less than 90% of them singletons. The Seattle site enrolled patients during active infection and followed them longitudinally. In germline, CDR1 is MNHEY, CDR2 SMNVEV (reference sequence). There are 16 residues in the CDR3. Trimming took 5 bases from V and 0 from J, leaving 17 bases between them. Material for sequencing was peripheral blood. The receptor was isolated from a woman between 65 and 79 years old with COVID-19, enrolled during active disease. V usage is TRBV27 and J usage is TRBJ2-7; weak D call: TRBD2 (6 bases). The CDR3 reads CASSQRSGTPSYEQYF. The CDR3 coding sequence is TGTGCCAGCAGTCAAAGATCCGGGACTCCCTCCTACGAGCAGTACTTC.